These 14 T cell receptor beta chains originate from one sample sequenced in a study of graft-versus-host responses after intestinal transplantation. Method: immunoSEQ multiplex PCR; TCRdb's copy keeps in-frame clones and lacks some. There are 96,000 or so clones in the sample; roughly 92% occur only once, and around 0.18% lies in the top ten. For these receptors, no antigen is known. The sequencing used unstimulated CD4+ T cells sorted from spleen or lymph node cells, collected before intestinal transplant. The source of these receptors is a human donor who received an intestinal transplant.

This sequence joins TRBV28 and TRBJ2-7, with D maybe TRBD1 (6 bases). V was pared by 3 bases and J by 6 bases, with 15 bases between. CDR3 size: 14 residues. Germline V CDR1 and CDR2: MDHEN, SYDVKM. The CDR3 DNA is TGTGCCAGCAGTTTTACACAGGGTGGCCTCGAGCAGTACTTC. Protein sequence: CASSFTQGGLEQYF. The full variable domain, its missing parts supplied by reference TRBV28 and TRBJ2-7, is DVKVTQSSRYLVKRTGEKVFLECVQDMDHENMFWYRQDPGLGLRLIYFSYDVKMKEKGDIPEGYSVSREKKERFSLILESASTNQTSMYLCASSFTQGGLEQYFGPGTRLTVT.

The rearrangement uses TRBV19 and TRBJ2-1, with 12 nucleotides matching TRBD2. CDR3 length: 17 residues. J gave up 5 bases and V 4 bases, and 9 bases lay outside the gene matches. CDR1 is LNHDA, CDR2 SQIVND, per germline (reference sequence). Written as DNA, the CDR3 is TGTGCCAGTAGTAAGGGACTAGCGGGTACCTTAAACAATGAGCAGTTCTTC. It codes for CASSKGLAGTLNNEQFF.

For the CDR3, the DNA is TGTGCCAGCTCACCGAACAGGGATTACGAGCAGTACTTC. This encodes CASSPNRDYEQYF. This sequence joins TRBV18 and TRBJ2-7; possibly TRBD1 for D (6 bases). The CDR3 is 13 residues long. Germline V CDR1 and CDR2: KGHSH, LQKENI. V shed 3 bases and J shed 4 bases, with 10 bases lying between them.

The chain combines TRBV7-6 with TRBJ2-2, with 8 nucleotides matching TRBD1. This CDR3 has 16 amino acids. The J segment lost 0 bases and the V segment lost 5 bases, leaving 5 bases of the junction unmatched. The germline V gene encodes CDR1 SGHVS and CDR2 FNYEAQ. The CDR3 reads CASSLQTGANTGELFF. The CDR3, as DNA: TGTGCCAGCAGCCTCCAGACAGGGGCGAACACCGGGGAGCTGTTTTTT.

The chain uses TRBV13 and TRBJ2-5, with 9 nucleotides matching TRBD1. The V gene's germline CDR1 is PRHDT and CDR2 FYEKMQ (reference sequence). CDR3 length equals 13 residues. The ends lost 8 bases at V and 2 bases at J; junction bases unmatched: 3. Here the CDR3 DNA reads TGTGCCAGCGGACAGGGGTGGCAAGAGACCCAGTACTTC. Translating gives CASGQGWQETQYF.

The chain joins TRBV5-6 to TRBJ1-2; TRBD1 is a possible D gene (6 bases). The CDR3 is made up of 15 amino acids. Trimming left V 0 bases short and J 0 bases short, with 9 bases between. The germline CDR1 and CDR2 sequences are SGHDT and YYEEEE. The CDR3 DNA reads TGTGCCAGCAGCTTGGTCACAGGGCCTAACTATGGCTACACCTTC. This translates into CASSLVTGPNYGYTF.

About this clone itself: The limits of the CDR3 on the DNA are not certain, so only TCRdb's listed CDR3 is given. The J gene is TRBJ1-1, the V gene TRBV5-1; TRBD1 was called by the table and not checked on the DNA. With termini counted, the CDR3 has 13 amino acids. Germline V gene data show CDR1 as SGHRS and CDR2 as YFSETQ. CDR3 sequence reads: CASSLVGQGTTFF.

This chain joins TRBV2 and TRBJ1-5; D uncertain. The CDR3 consists of 12 residues. Germline-derived CDR1 and CDR2 are SNHLY and FYNNEI. V lost 8 bases and J 6 bases, leaving 11 bases between the germline ends. As DNA, the CDR3 is TGTGCCAGCTCCGGGAGGCGTCAGCCCCAGCATTTT. Its translation: CASSGRRQPQHF.

J is TRBJ2-2 and V is TRBV6-4; a possible D gene is TRBD2 (6 bases). With 6 bases removed from V and 3 bases from J, the gap between germline ends came to 11 bases. This CDR3 is built from 14 residues. Germline-derived CDR1 and CDR2 are MRHNA and SNTAGT. The CDR3 loop reads CASSSDYYTGELFF. The DNA for the CDR3 is TGTGCCAGCAGCTCGGACTATTACACCGGGGAGCTGTTTTTT.

This clone has only one observation. The rearrangement links TRBV6-4 to TRBJ2-3, with D possibly matching TRBD2 (6 bases). The germline V gene encodes CDR1 MRHNA and CDR2 SNTAGT. V lost 5 bases to trimming and J lost 2 bases, with 14 bases between them. CDR3 size: 15 residues. DNA for the CDR3: TGTGCCAGCAGTCCCGCGGGGCACCCCACAGATACGCAGTATTTT. The encoded protein is CASSPAGHPTDTQYF.

This chain links TRBV29-1 with TRBJ1-2, with TRBD1 identical over 10 bases. Germline CDR1 reads SQVTM; CDR2 reads ANQGSEA. V gave up 3 bases and J gave up 6 bases; unmatched junction bases: 4. The CDR3 runs to 13 residues. CDR3 sequence reads: CSVDGTGADGYTF. The DNA of the CDR3 is TGCAGCGTTGATGGGACAGGGGCGGATGGCTACACCTTC.

The gene calls are TRBV18 and TRBJ1-2, with 12 nucleotides matching TRBD1. With V trimmed by 4 bases and J by 7 bases, 4 bases remained unmatched. Germline lookup yields CDR1 KGHSH and CDR2 LQKENI. The length of the CDR3 is 14 residues. CDR3 sequence reads: CASSRGTGGSGYTF. The CDR3 coding sequence is TGTGCCAGCTCACGGGGGACAGGGGGCTCTGGCTACACCTTC.

The V gene is TRBV6-5, the J gene TRBJ1-4; 9 bases are shared with TRBD1. Trimming removed 5 bases from V and 8 bases from J; junction bases left unmatched: 6. From germline, CDR1 is MNHEY and CDR2 SVGAGI. The CDR3 spans 14 residues. CDR3 nucleotides: TGTGCCAGCAGTCCGGGACAGGGCCCCGAAAAACTGTTTTTT. Its translation is CASSPGQGPEKLFF.

The V gene is TRBV4-2, the J gene TRBJ1-2; D ambiguous. CDR1 and CDR2 from the germline V gene are LGHNA and YNFKEQ. The CDR3 is 11 amino acids. Trimming took 2 bases from V and 8 from J, leaving 6 bases between them. CDR3 region: CASSQSVGYTF. DNA for the CDR3: TGTGCCAGCAGCCAATCGGTGGGCTACACCTTC.